The rows below give T cell receptor beta chains drawn from one sample of a study of blood T cell repertoires in COVID-19. TCRdb's table, derived via immunoSEQ multiplex PCR, lists solely in-frame clones and lacks some. The sample records around 110,000 clones, about nine tenths being singletons. Sequencing was done on a sample of peripheral blood. The receptors come from a human donor with active COVID-19. The donor label of this sample is uncertain. The CDR3 runs from the conserved cysteine through the conserved F or W. The D gene is left open where the match is weak. The size field is filled for only some rows; it gives once, few, many or a size class.

j_call	v_call	d_call	clone_size	cdr3_nt	cdr3_aa
TRBJ2-7	TRBV5-1	NA	NA	TGCGCCAGCAGCTTGGTAACCGGGGCCTACGAGCAGTACTTC	CASSLVTGAYEQYF
TRBJ1-1	TRBV6-1	TRBD1	NA	TGTGCCAGCAGTGAGGACAGGGGTGTCACTGAAGCTTTCTTT	CASSEDRGVTEAFF
TRBJ1-2	TRBV12-1	NA	NA	TGTGCCAGCAGCTGCAACAGGGATGGCTACACCTTC	CASSCNRDGYTF
TRBJ1-2	TRBV5-1	NA	NA	TGCGCCAGCAGCTTGGCAGCGGGGGATGGCTACACCTTC	CASSLAAGDGYTF
TRBJ1-1	TRBV6-2/TRBV6-3	NA	few	TGTGCCAGCAGTTACCCCCCGGGCAGGGCCCACATGAACACTGAAGCTTTCTTT	CASSYPPGRAHMNTEAFF
TRBJ1-2	TRBV19	NA	NA	TGTGCCAGTAGTATAGGTGGACTCAGCTATGGCTACACCTTC	CASSIGGLSYGYTF
TRBJ2-1	TRBV7-9	TRBD2	NA	TGTGCCAGCAGCTCATTACTAGCGGGGGCATACAATGAGCAGTTCTTC	CASSSLLAGAYNEQFF
TRBJ1-3	TRBV5-1	NA	NA	TGCGCCAGCAGCTATCGGACTCAATCAGCCTCTGGAAACACCATATATTTT	CASSYRTQSASGNTIYF
TRBJ2-5	TRBV2	TRBD2	NA	TGTGCCAGCAGTGACGGGGGGGCAGGAGAGACCCAGTACTTC	CASSDGGAGETQYF
TRBJ2-3	TRBV10-3	NA	NA	TGTGCCACCAATGAGGGGGGGGACACAGATACGCAGTATTTT	CATNEGGDTDTQYF
TRBJ2-7	TRBV29-1	TRBD1	NA	TGCAGCGTTGCGGGACAGGGGTCCGAGCAGTACTTC	CSVAGQGSEQYF
TRBJ2-2	TRBV30	NA	few	TGTGCCTGTAATAGGGGGAGTTGGGCCGGGGAGCTGTTTTTT	CACNRGSWAGELFF
TRBJ2-2	TRBV9	TRBD2	NA	TGTGCCAGCAGCTACGGGGCACTAGCGGGTAACACCGGGGAGCTGTTTTTT	CASSYGALAGNTGELFF
TRBJ2-3	TRBV2	NA	NA	TGTGCCAGCAGGAAGGCTAGCGGCACAGATACGCAGTATTTT	CASRKASGTDTQYF
TRBJ2-2	TRBV3-1/TRBV3-2	NA	NA	TGTGCCAGCAGCCGGCGCGGCGGTGCCGGGGAGCTGTTTTTT	CASSRRGGAGELFF
TRBJ2-1	TRBV27	NA	once	TGTGCCAGCAGACCTCATACGGGGAATGAGCAGTTCTTC	CASRPHTGNEQFF
TRBJ2-3	TRBV6-5	NA	NA	TGTGCCAGCAGACGACAGGTTGTGGGCACAGATACGCAGTATTTT	CASRRQVVGTDTQYF
TRBJ1-2	TRBV4-1	TRBD1	NA	TGCGCCAGCAGCCCCGGACAGGGGCGAGCTAACTATGGCTACACCTTC	CASSPGQGRANYGYTF
TRBJ1-3	TRBV6-5	TRBD1	few	TGTGCCAGCAGTCGTACAGGGGGCTCTGGAAACACCATATATTTT	CASSRTGGSGNTIYF
TRBJ2-7	TRBV6-2/TRBV6-3	TRBD2	NA	TGTGCCAGCAGTGCGGGACTAGCGGACTACGAGCAGTACTTC	CASSAGLADYEQYF
TRBJ1-5	TRBV19	TRBD1	NA	TGTGCCAGTAGGGACGCCGGGACAGGGGACAATCAGCCCCAGCATTTT	CASRDAGTGDNQPQHF
TRBJ2-1	TRBV15	TRBD1	once	TGTGCCACCAGCACCTTACTGGGGGGGACAGGGACTCACAATGAGCAGTTCTTC	CATSTLLGGTGTHNEQFF